Listed below are T cell receptor beta chains from one sample, sequenced in a study of graft-versus-host responses after intestinal transplantation. TCRdb's table, derived via immunoSEQ multiplex PCR, lists solely in-frame clones and lacks some. The sample yields tens of thousands of clones, about 88% seen once. This material consisted of PBMCs, taken 65 to 70 days after intestinal transplantation. The receptors were sampled from a human patient who received an intestinal transplant, so some T cells may come from the graft donor. CDR3s include the opening cysteine and the closing phenylalanine or tryptophan. Each record gives: J gene, clone size, V gene, D gene, CDR3 DNA, CDR3 protein. A D gene is named only where the DNA matches it firmly. Not every row has a clone size; where given, it reads once, few, many or a size class.

J gene: TRBJ1-2; clone size: -; V gene: TRBV25-1; D gene: -; CDR3 DNA: TGTGCCAGCAGTGAATATAGGGACGCAGAAGGCTACACCTTC; CDR3 protein: CASSEYRDAEGYTF
J gene: TRBJ2-7; clone size: -; V gene: TRBV7-9; D gene: TRBD1; CDR3 DNA: TGTGCCAGCAGCTCCTCCACCGGGACAGGGAACCCCTACGAGCAGTACTTC; CDR3 protein: CASSSSTGTGNPYEQYF
J gene: TRBJ2-7; clone size: -; V gene: TRBV27; D gene: TRBD1; CDR3 DNA: TGTGCCAGCAGTAAGGCCACAGGGGGCCCCTACGAGCAGTACTTC; CDR3 protein: CASSKATGGPYEQYF
J gene: TRBJ2-3; clone size: -; V gene: TRBV18; D gene: TRBD2; CDR3 DNA: TGTGCCAGCTCACCAACCGGGGGGGGAACAGATACGCAGTATTTT; CDR3 protein: CASSPTGGGTDTQYF
J gene: TRBJ2-7; clone size: -; V gene: TRBV5-4; D gene: TRBD2; CDR3 DNA: TGTGCCAGCAGCCCCGCCCCCATCGGGCTAGCGGGGTTCGAGCAGTACTTC; CDR3 protein: CASSPAPIGLAGFEQYF
J gene: TRBJ1-2; clone size: -; V gene: TRBV30; D gene: TRBD1; CDR3 DNA: TGTGCCTGGGGGACAGGCGATGGCTACACCTTC; CDR3 protein: CAWGTGDGYTF
J gene: TRBJ2-2; clone size: -; V gene: TRBV9; D gene: -; CDR3 DNA: TGTGCCAGCAGCGTGTCTGGGTCAAACACCGGGGAGCTGTTTTTT; CDR3 protein: CASSVSGSNTGELFF
J gene: TRBJ2-7; clone size: -; V gene: TRBV19; D gene: -; CDR3 DNA: TGTGCCAGTAGTATCTCAGGCTCCTACGAGCAGTACTTC; CDR3 protein: CASSISGSYEQYF
J gene: TRBJ1-2; clone size: -; V gene: TRBV9; D gene: -; CDR3 DNA: TGTGCCAGCACCGGGCAGGGCGAGGGCTACACCTTC; CDR3 protein: CASTGQGEGYTF
J gene: TRBJ2-6; clone size: once; V gene: TRBV19; D gene: -; CDR3 DNA: TGTGCCAGTAGTCCTCACTTGACAGGCGCTAGCTCTGGGGCCAACGTCCTGACTTTC; CDR3 protein: CASSPHLTGASSGANVLTF
J gene: TRBJ2-7; clone size: -; V gene: TRBV13; D gene: TRBD1; CDR3 DNA: TGTGCCAGCAGCGCCGGGACAGGGACGTATGAGCAGTACTTC; CDR3 protein: CASSAGTGTYEQYF
J gene: TRBJ2-6; clone size: -; V gene: TRBV28; D gene: -; CDR3 DNA: TGTGCCAGCAGTTTCCCTTCTGGGGCCAACGTCCTGACTTTC; CDR3 protein: CASSFPSGANVLTF
J gene: TRBJ2-1; clone size: -; V gene: TRBV30; D gene: TRBD2; CDR3 DNA: TGTGCCTGGAGGAACGTCCTAGCGGGGTGGGAGCAGTTCTTC; CDR3 protein: CAWRNVLAGWEQFF
J gene: TRBJ2-3; clone size: -; V gene: TRBV7-9; D gene: -; CDR3 DNA: TGTGCCAGCAGCCCGATAGATACGCAGTATTTT; CDR3 protein: CASSPIDTQYF
J gene: TRBJ2-7; clone size: -; V gene: TRBV4-2; D gene: -; CDR3 DNA: TGTGCCAGCAGCCAAGGGGATAGCGAGGGCGAGCAGTACTTC; CDR3 protein: CASSQGDSEGEQYF
J gene: TRBJ1-1; clone size: -; V gene: TRBV27; D gene: -; CDR3 DNA: TGTGCCAGCAGGACATCACAGGGACGGACTGAAGCTTTCTTT; CDR3 protein: CASRTSQGRTEAFF
J gene: TRBJ2-3; clone size: -; V gene: TRBV5-1; D gene: -; CDR3 DNA: TGCGCCAGCAGCTTGGTGGCAGGGATCAATACGCAGTATTTT; CDR3 protein: CASSLVAGINTQYF
J gene: TRBJ2-7; clone size: -; V gene: TRBV9; D gene: TRBD1; CDR3 DNA: TGTGCCAGCAGCGCGACAGGGGCCTACGAGCAGTACTTC; CDR3 protein: CASSATGAYEQYF
J gene: TRBJ2-7; clone size: -; V gene: TRBV4-3; D gene: TRBD2; CDR3 DNA: TGCGCCAGCAGCCAAGCGAGCGGGGGACCCTACGAGCAGTACTTC; CDR3 protein: CASSQASGGPYEQYF
J gene: TRBJ1-1; clone size: -; V gene: TRBV18; D gene: -; CDR3 DNA: TGTGCCAGCTCACCATCGCTTAACACTGAAGCTTTCTTT; CDR3 protein: CASSPSLNTEAFF
J gene: TRBJ1-2; clone size: -; V gene: TRBV27; D gene: TRBD1; CDR3 DNA: TGTGCCAGCAGTGCGGGACAGGGGGTCGGATATGGCTACACCTTC; CDR3 protein: CASSAGQGVGYGYTF
J gene: TRBJ2-7; clone size: -; V gene: TRBV11-2; D gene: -; CDR3 DNA: TGTGCCAGCAGCTTTTTTCCCGGCCCGGGGATAGGCTCCTACGAGCAGTACTTC; CDR3 protein: CASSFFPGPGIGSYEQYF
J gene: TRBJ2-7; clone size: -; V gene: TRBV14; D gene: -; CDR3 DNA: TGTGCCAGCAGCCCTAGGGCCGAGTCTGTCTACGAGCAGTACTTC; CDR3 protein: CASSPRAESVYEQYF
J gene: TRBJ2-5; clone size: once; V gene: TRBV2; D gene: -; CDR3 DNA: TGTGCCAGCAGTGTTCAACCATCCCAAGAGACCCAGTACTTC; CDR3 protein: CASSVQPSQETQYF
J gene: TRBJ2-7; clone size: few; V gene: TRBV9; D gene: TRBD1; CDR3 DNA: TGTGCCAGCAGCGAGACGGGACAGAACTACGAGCAGTACTTC; CDR3 protein: CASSETGQNYEQYF
J gene: TRBJ2-7; clone size: once; V gene: TRBV27; D gene: TRBD1; CDR3 DNA: TGTGCCAGCAGTTACGGACAGGGGGGACTATACGAGCAGTACTTC; CDR3 protein: CASSYGQGGLYEQYF
J gene: TRBJ2-1; clone size: -; V gene: TRBV4-3; D gene: -; CDR3 DNA: TGCGCCAGCAGCCAAGATCGGCAAAGCTCCTACAATGAGCAGTTCTTC; CDR3 protein: CASSQDRQSSYNEQFF
J gene: TRBJ2-5; clone size: -; V gene: TRBV5-4; D gene: TRBD1; CDR3 DNA: TGTGCCAGCAGCCTCGGACAGGGTCAAGAGACCCAGTACTTC; CDR3 protein: CASSLGQGQETQYF
J gene: TRBJ2-3; clone size: -; V gene: TRBV7-9; D gene: TRBD2; CDR3 DNA: TGTGCCAGCAGCTCGACTAGCGGGGGAAGCACAGATACGCAGTATTTT; CDR3 protein: CASSSTSGGSTDTQYF
J gene: TRBJ1-2; clone size: -; V gene: TRBV4-3; D gene: -; CDR3 DNA: TGCGCCAGCAGCCAAGGCGCGGTGGGGTTGAATGGCTACACCTTC; CDR3 protein: CASSQGAVGLNGYTF